This TCR beta chain originates from a study of beta chain features in type 1 diabetes. Whole-study findings and limits: Researchers report that Type 1 diabetes patients had moderately but significantly shorter TCRB CDR3s across all four CD4+ subsets. Researchers could not determine here whether HLA type influences TCRB rearrangement.

Based on CD45RO/CCR7/CD25/CD127/CD95/CD27, CD4+ regulatory, stem cell-like memory, naive and central memory cells were sorted. Of the isolated RNA, all was reverse transcribed, and so the sequenced material was expressed TCRB transcripts. Naive, central memory and regulatory T cell samples came to a mean of about 4 million reads. Repertoires were generated with immunoSEQ multiplex PCR, while TCRdb's copy carries only in-frame clones and drops some. The sample lists roughly 230,000 clones; around 9.9% were seen once. Details on this clone: The antigen remains unidentified.

The TCR sequence derives from a man younger than 40 with type 1 diabetes. Sample: naive CD4+ T cells from blood.

The CDR3 loop reads CASSLKQRGDTQYF. CDR3 nucleotide sequence: TGCGCCAGCAGCTTGAAGCAACGTGGAGATACGCAGTATTTT. The chain recombines TRBV5-1 with TRBJ2-3; D not certain. CDR3 length: 14 amino acids. The germline V and J ends were trimmed by 1 base and 5 bases, with 11 bases remaining between them. Per germline, CDR1 SGHRS and CDR2 YFSETQ. The variable domain in full, with the rest retrieved from reference TRBV5-1 and TRBJ2-3, is KAGVTQTPRYLIKTRGQQVTLSCSPISGHRSVSWYQQTPGQGLQFLFEYFSETQRNKGNFPGRFSGRQFSNSRSEMNVSTLELGDSALYLCASSLKQRGDTQYFGPGTRLTVL.